This paragraph reports one TCR beta chain. Its antigen is unknown. PCR was performed a second time for 7 to 11 cycles using a sample-barcoded 5' primer and a J-beta primer mix. From the 5' RACE reads, TCRdb called clonotypes with MiXCR, one entry per CDR3 protein. Here the sample spans roughly 680,000 distinct CDR3 sequences, 21% being singletons. This entry belongs to a study of blood T cells in healthy people across ages. The study, taken as a whole, reports: Versus aged donors, long-lived donors had higher diversity and more naive CD4+ cells. Among T cells, TCR beta diversity per million cells dropped roughly linearly as age rose.

With each sample, at least 5 micrograms of total RNA were extracted. The clonotype originates from a man in his 70s in good health. The sample was blood.

In DNA form, the CDR3 reads TGTGCCAGCATGACTAGCGGGAGGAACACCGGGGAGCTGTTTTTT. Translation gives CASMTSGRNTGELFF. The rearrangement uses TRBV3-1 and TRBJ2-2, with 12 bases that match TRBD2. CDR1 LGHDT and CDR2 YNNKEL come from the germline V gene (reference sequence). V was pared by 7 bases and J by 1 base, with 1 base of the junction left unmatched. The CDR3 runs 15 residues. Looking up the rest from reference TRBV3-1 and TRBJ2-2 gives the full variable domain: DTAVSQTPKYLVTQMGNDKSIKCEQNLGHDTMYWYKQDSKKFLKIMFSYNNKELIINETVPNRFSPKSPDKAHLNLHINSLELGDSAVYFCASMTSGRNTGELFFGEGSRLTVL.